This note documents a single T cell receptor beta chain sequence. The antigen is not known. Assay used: immunoSEQ multiplex PCR; TCRdb lists only in-frame clones, some missing. Of some 99,000 clones in the sample, approximately 94% were seen once. This entry belongs to a study of OX40 agonist ivuxolimab in advanced cancers. Study-wide results and caveats: Individuals who were partial responders at 0.1-3.0 mg/kg had clonal expansion that ranked among the lowest. Clones of CD4+ and CD8+ blood T cells grew by week 6 at doses of 0.1 to 3.0 mg/kg. Low normalized T-cell clonal expansion was additionally recorded for some nonresponders.

Germline V gives CDR1 MNHNY, CDR2 SVGAGI (reference sequence). The CDR3 runs to 12 residues. V gave up 8 bases and J gave up 13 bases; unmatched junction bases: 8. The sample was CD4+ or CD8+ T cells sorted from blood, taken in a trial of the OX40 agonist ivuxolimab. The clonotype was recovered from an adult with an advanced solid tumor such as melanoma, head and neck, liver or kidney cancer. V and J are TRBV6-6 and TRBJ1-6; 7 nucleotides agree with TRBD1. CDR3 sequence reads: CASLGTAGPLHF. For the CDR3, the DNA is TGTGCCAGCCTCGGGACAGCTGGGCCCCTCCACTTT.